Presented here are 14 T cell receptor beta chains from one specimen sequenced in a study of OX40 agonist ivuxolimab in advanced cancers. The assay was immunoSEQ multiplex PCR, and TCRdb's table has in-frame clones only and misses some. The repertoire holds roughly 87,000 clones, with approximately 92% as singletons. The sample consisted of CD4+ or CD8+ T cells sorted from blood, taken in a trial of the OX40 agonist ivuxolimab. The origin of the receptors is an adult with an advanced solid tumor such as melanoma, head and neck, liver or kidney cancer.

The genes are TRBV5-5 and TRBJ1-3; no clear D. Trimming shortened V by 2 bases and J by 0 bases, and 9 bases separated the two germline ends. The CDR3 length is 15 residues. Germline lookup yields CDR1 SGHKS and CDR2 YYEKEE (reference sequence). The CDR3 nucleotides read TGTGCCAGCAGCTTCCAGTCGAGCTCTGGAAACACCATATATTTT. Protein sequence: CASSFQSSSGNTIYF.

CDR3 in amino acids: CAISELGGSYEQYF. DNA of the CDR3: TGTGCCATCAGTGAGCTGGGGGGATCCTACGAGCAGTACTTC. The genes are TRBV10-3 and TRBJ2-7; D possibly corresponds to TRBD2 (6 bases). This CDR3 is built from 14 residues. The germline V gene encodes CDR1 ENHRY and CDR2 SYGVKD. V gave up 2 bases and J gave up 1 base, with 9 bases separating them.

The V call is TRBV4-3, the J call TRBJ1-1; D uncertain. Germline CDR1 is LGHNA and CDR2 is YSLEER. V was clipped by 5 bases and J by 3 bases, with 16 bases between them. This CDR3 has 15 amino acids. The CDR3 sequence: CASSYLPGEDTEAFF. DNA for the CDR3: TGCGCCAGCAGCTACTTGCCTGGGGAAGACACTGAAGCTTTCTTT.

The chain carries TRBV14 and TRBJ2-3; TRBD2 aligns across 13 bases. The CDR3 is 17 amino acids. CDR1 is SGHDN, CDR2 FVKESK, per germline. The J segment lost 2 bases and the V segment lost 4 bases, leaving 6 bases of the junction unmatched. The CDR3 DNA reads TGTGCCAGCAGCCCCAGACTAGCGGGGGGAGTCACAGATACGCAGTATTTT. As protein: CASSPRLAGGVTDTQYF.

The chain links TRBV7-8 to TRBJ2-5; D may be TRBD2 (5 bases). CDR1 is SGHVS and CDR2 is FQNEAQ in the germline V gene. This CDR3 spans 14 amino acids. Deletions cut 7 bases from V and 1 base from J, with 13 bases between. This CDR3 reads CASTFPSGQETQYF. In DNA form, the CDR3 reads TGTGCCAGCACCTTCCCCAGCGGCCAAGAGACCCAGTACTTC.

The rearrangement uses TRBV27 and TRBJ2-7; tentatively, D is TRBD1 (5 bases). The CDR3 consists of 13 residues. Germline assignment: CDR1 MNHEY and CDR2 SMNVEV (reference sequence). V lost 4 bases and J 1 base, leaving 8 bases between the germline ends. The CDR3 sequence: CASSYTGSYEQYF. The CDR3 nucleotides are TGTGCCAGCAGTTACACAGGATCCTACGAGCAGTACTTC.

The chain carries TRBV2 and TRBJ2-7; D gene unclear. Deletions cut 7 bases from V and 2 bases from J, with 9 bases between. Per germline, CDR1 SNHLY and CDR2 FYNNEI. This CDR3 contains 12 residues. The CDR3 sequence is CASIGGAYEQYF. The DNA for the CDR3 is TGTGCCAGCATCGGCGGAGCCTACGAGCAGTACTTC.

This clone has a single count. The chain couples TRBV7-9 to TRBJ1-2; tentatively, D is TRBD1 (6 bases). The CDR3 extends over 15 amino acids. In germline, CDR1 is SEHNR, CDR2 FQNEAQ (reference sequence). The V and J ends lost 6 bases and 3 bases respectively, with 17 bases between them. CDR3 DNA sequence: TGTGCCAGCAGAACCCCAGGGGCGCTGGACTATGGCTACACCTTC. Protein: CASRTPGALDYGYTF.

The chain employs TRBV21-1 and TRBJ2-7; the listed D gene, TRBD2, was not tested against the DNA. TRBV21-1 is listed as a pseudogene. The CDR3 contains 10 residues. CDR3 region: CAPAGREQYF. The CDR3 DNA reads TGTGCCCCTGCGGGCCGGGAGCAGTACTTC.

The rearrangement links TRBV5-6 to TRBJ2-1; D not resolved. Germline V gene sequence: CDR1 SGHDT, CDR2 YYEEEE. CDR3 size: 13 residues. V lost 0 bases, J lost 3 bases, and 4 bases lay in between. The CDR3 reads CASSLGDYNEQFF. The CDR3 nucleotides read TGTGCCAGCAGCTTGGGTGACTACAATGAGCAGTTCTTC.

A single count supports this clone. The gene calls are TRBV4-1 and TRBJ1-1; 9 positions agree with TRBD1. Germline V lookup: CDR1 MGHRA, CDR2 YSYEKL. The CDR3 has 16 amino acids. V lost 1 base and J lost 1; bases outside the gene matches: 4. In nucleotides, the CDR3 is TGCGCCAGCAGCCAAGGGACAGGGGAGGAGAACACTGAAGCTTTCTTT. Translating gives CASSQGTGEENTEAFF.

The chain employs TRBV7-2 and TRBJ2-3; 11 positions agree with TRBD2. CDR3 length: 15 amino acids. The V and J ends lost 6 bases and 4 bases, in that order; junction bases with no gene match: 6. The germline V gene has CDR1 SGHTA and CDR2 FQGNSA. The CDR3 DNA is TGTGCCAGCAGTCGACTAGCGGGGACATCAGATACGCAGTATTTT. Its translation is CASSRLAGTSDTQYF.

The chain recombines TRBV7-9 with TRBJ1-2; unclear D gene. The germline V gene has CDR1 SEHNR and CDR2 FQNEAQ (reference sequence). The CDR3 extends over 12 amino acids. Trimming shortened V by 5 bases and J by 3 bases, and 7 bases separated the two germline ends. The CDR3 DNA is TGTGCCAGCAGCCACGGGGACTATGGCTACACCTTC. It encodes CASSHGDYGYTF.

The chain is built from TRBV7-3 and TRBJ2-1; 11 bases align to TRBD2. V dropped 1 base and J dropped 3; count of bases not matched to a gene: 5. The CDR3 has 17 amino acids. The germline CDR1 and CDR2 sequences are SGHTA and FQGTGA. The CDR3 sequence is CASSLSRLAGGYNEQFF. CDR3 nucleotide sequence: TGTGCCAGCAGCTTAAGCCGGCTAGCGGGGGGCTACAATGAGCAGTTCTTC.